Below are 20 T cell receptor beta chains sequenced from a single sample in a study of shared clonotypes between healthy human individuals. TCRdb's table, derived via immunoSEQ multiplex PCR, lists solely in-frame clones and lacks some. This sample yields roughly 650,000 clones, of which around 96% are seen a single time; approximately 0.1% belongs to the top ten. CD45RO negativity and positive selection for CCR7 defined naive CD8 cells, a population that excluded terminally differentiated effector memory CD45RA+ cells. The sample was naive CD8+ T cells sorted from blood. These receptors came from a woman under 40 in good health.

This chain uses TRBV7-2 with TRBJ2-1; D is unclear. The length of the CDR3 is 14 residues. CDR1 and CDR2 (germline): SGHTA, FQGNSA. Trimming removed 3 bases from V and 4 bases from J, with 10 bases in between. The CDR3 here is CASSFDWKYNEQFF. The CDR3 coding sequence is TGTGCCAGCAGCTTCGACTGGAAATACAATGAGCAGTTCTTC.

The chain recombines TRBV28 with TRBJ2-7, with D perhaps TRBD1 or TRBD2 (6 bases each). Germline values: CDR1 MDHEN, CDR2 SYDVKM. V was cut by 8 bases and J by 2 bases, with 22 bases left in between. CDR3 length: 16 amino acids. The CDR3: CASVVGGGRSPYEQYF. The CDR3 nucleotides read TGTGCCAGCGTAGTGGGGGGCGGACGAAGCCCCTACGAGCAGTACTTC. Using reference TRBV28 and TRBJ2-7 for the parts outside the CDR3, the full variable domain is DVKVTQSSRYLVKRTGEKVFLECVQDMDHENMFWYRQDPGLGLRLIYFSYDVKMKEKGDIPEGYSVSREKKERFSLILESASTNQTSMYLCASVVGGGRSPYEQYFGPGTRLTVT.

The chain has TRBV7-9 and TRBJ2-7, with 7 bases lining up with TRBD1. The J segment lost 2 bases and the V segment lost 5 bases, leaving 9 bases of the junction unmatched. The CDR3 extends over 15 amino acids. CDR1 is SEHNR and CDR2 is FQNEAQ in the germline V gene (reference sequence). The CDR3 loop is CASSPLRGSPYEQYF. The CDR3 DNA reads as TGTGCCAGCAGCCCACTCAGGGGGTCACCCTACGAGCAGTACTTC.

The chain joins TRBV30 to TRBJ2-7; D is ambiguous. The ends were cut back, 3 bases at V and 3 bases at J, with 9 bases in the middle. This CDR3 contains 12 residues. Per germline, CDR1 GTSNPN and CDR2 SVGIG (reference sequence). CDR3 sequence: CAWSPDLYEQYF. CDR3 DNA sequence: TGTGCCTGGAGCCCAGACCTCTACGAGCAGTACTTC.

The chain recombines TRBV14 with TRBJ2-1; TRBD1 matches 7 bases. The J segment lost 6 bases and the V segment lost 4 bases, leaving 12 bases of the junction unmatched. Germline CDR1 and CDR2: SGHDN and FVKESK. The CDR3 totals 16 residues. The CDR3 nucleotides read TGTGCCAGCAGCCCTTTCGACAGGGAGATAGGCAATGAGCAGTTCTTC. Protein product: CASSPFDREIGNEQFF. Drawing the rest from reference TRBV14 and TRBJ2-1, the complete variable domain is EAGVTQFPSHSVIEKGQTVTLRCDPISGHDNLYWYRRVMGKEIKFLLHFVKESKQDESGMPNNRFLAERTGGTYSTLKVQPAELEDSGVYFCASSPFDREIGNEQFFGPGTRLTVL.

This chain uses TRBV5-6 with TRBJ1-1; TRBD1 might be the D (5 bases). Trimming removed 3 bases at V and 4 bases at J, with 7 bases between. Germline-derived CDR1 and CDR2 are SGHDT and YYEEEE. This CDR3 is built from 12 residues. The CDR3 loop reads CASSWGFTEAFF. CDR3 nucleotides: TGTGCCAGCAGCTGGGGGTTCACTGAAGCTTTCTTT. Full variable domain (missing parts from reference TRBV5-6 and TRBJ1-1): DAGVTQSPTHLIKTRGQQVTLRCSPKSGHDTVSWYQQALGQGPQFIFQYYEEEERQRGNFPDRFSGHQFPNYSSELNVNALLLGDSALYLCASSWGFTEAFFGQGTRLTVV.

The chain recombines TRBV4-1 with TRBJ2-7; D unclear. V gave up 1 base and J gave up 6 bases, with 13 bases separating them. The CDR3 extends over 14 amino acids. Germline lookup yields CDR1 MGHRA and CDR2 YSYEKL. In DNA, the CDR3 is TGCGCCAGCAGCCAAGTCACGGCCCTCTCCGAGCAGTACTTC. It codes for CASSQVTALSEQYF.

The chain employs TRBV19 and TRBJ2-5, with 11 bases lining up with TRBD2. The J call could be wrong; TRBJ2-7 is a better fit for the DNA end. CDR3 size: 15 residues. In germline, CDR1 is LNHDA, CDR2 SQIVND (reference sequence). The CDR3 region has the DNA TGTGCCAGTAGTATTACTAGCGGGAGACGTTCCGAGCAGTACTTC. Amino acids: CASSITSGRRSEQYF.

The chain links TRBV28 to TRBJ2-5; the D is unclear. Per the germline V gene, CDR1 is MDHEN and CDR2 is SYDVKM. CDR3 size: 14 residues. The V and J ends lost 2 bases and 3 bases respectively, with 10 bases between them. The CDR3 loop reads CASSLGPWEETQYF. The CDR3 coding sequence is TGTGCCAGCAGTTTAGGTCCATGGGAAGAGACCCAGTACTTC. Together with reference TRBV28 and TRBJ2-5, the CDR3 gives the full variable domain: DVKVTQSSRYLVKRTGEKVFLECVQDMDHENMFWYRQDPGLGLRLIYFSYDVKMKEKGDIPEGYSVSREKKERFSLILESASTNQTSMYLCASSLGPWEETQYFGPGTRLLVL.

The CDR3 nucleotides are TGTGCCAGCAGACCCTCCCAGGGACACTATGGCTACACCTTC. Its protein is CASRPSQGHYGYTF. This chain uses TRBV28 with TRBJ1-2, with D tentatively TRBD1 (5 bases). This CDR3 contains 14 residues. V was trimmed by 6 bases and J by 3 bases, leaving 14 bases between them. In germline, CDR1 is MDHEN, CDR2 SYDVKM.

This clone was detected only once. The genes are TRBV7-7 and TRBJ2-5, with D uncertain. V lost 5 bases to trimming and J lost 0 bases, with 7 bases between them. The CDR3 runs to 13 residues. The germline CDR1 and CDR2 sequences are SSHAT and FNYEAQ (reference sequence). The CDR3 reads CASSLLDQETQYF. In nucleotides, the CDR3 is TGTGCCAGCAGCCTGCTGGACCAAGAGACCCAGTACTTC.

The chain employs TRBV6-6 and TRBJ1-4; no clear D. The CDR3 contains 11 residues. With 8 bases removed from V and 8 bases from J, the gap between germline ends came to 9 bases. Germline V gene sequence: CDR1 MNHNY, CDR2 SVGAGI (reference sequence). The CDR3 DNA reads TGTGCCAGCTCCCTCGGCGAAAAACTGTTTTTT. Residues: CASSLGEKLFF.

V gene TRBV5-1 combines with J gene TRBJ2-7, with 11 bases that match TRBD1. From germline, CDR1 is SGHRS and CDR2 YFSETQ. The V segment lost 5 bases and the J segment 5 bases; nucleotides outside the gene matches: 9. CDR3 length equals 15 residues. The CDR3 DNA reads TGCGCCAGCAGGGAACGGGACAGGGGGAGCCACGAGCAGTACTTC. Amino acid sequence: CASRERDRGSHEQYF.

The CDR3 region has the DNA TGTGCCAGTAGTCCAGGACAGGGATCTTTCTACGAGCAGTACTTC. It specifies CASSPGQGSFYEQYF. The chain joins TRBV19 to TRBJ2-7, with 8 positions matching TRBD1. Per germline, CDR1 LNHDA and CDR2 SQIVND (reference sequence). Unmatched junction bases numbered 9, after V lost 5 bases and J lost 3 bases. This CDR3 region has 15 residues.

In DNA, the CDR3 is TGCGCCAGCAGCCAAGGGGACAGGCCACTCGACTACTCTGGAAACACCATATATTTT. Protein product: CASSQGDRPLDYSGNTIYF. The V and J genes are TRBV4-1 and TRBJ1-3; 8 bases fit TRBD1. The CDR3 loop spans 19 amino acids. After removal of 1 base from V and 0 bases from J, the junction contained 11 bases not matched to a gene. The germline V gene encodes CDR1 MGHRA and CDR2 YSYEKL.

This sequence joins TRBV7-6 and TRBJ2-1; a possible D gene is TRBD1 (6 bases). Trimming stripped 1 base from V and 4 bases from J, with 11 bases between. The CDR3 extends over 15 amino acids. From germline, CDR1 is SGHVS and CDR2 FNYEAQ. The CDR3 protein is CASSLGGQQYNEQFF. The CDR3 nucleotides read TGTGCCAGCAGCTTAGGGGGGCAACAGTACAATGAGCAGTTCTTC.

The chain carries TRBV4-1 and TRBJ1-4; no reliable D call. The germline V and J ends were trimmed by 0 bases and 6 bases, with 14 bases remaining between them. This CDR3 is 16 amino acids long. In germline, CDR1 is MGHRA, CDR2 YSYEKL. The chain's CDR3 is CASSQEETAGDEKLFF. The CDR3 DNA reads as TGCGCCAGCAGCCAAGAAGAAACTGCCGGAGATGAAAAACTGTTTTTT.

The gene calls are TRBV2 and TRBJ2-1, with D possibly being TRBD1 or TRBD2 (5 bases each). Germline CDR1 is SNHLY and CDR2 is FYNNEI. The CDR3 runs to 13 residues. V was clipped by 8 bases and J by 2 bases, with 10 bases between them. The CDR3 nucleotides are TGTGCCAGCCGGGACGGAACCTACAATGAGCAGTTCTTC. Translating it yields CASRDGTYNEQFF.

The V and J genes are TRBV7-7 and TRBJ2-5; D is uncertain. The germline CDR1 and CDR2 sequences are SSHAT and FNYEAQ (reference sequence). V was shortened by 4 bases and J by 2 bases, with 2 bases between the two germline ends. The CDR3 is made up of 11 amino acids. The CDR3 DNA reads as TGTGCCAGCAGCTCACAAGAGACCCAGTACTTC. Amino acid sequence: CASSSQETQYF.

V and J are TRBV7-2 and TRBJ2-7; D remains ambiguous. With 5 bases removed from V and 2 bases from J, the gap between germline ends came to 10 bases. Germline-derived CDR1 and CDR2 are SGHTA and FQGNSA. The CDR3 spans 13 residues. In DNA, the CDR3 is TGTGCCAGCAGCATACAAGGGACCTACGAGCAGTACTTC. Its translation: CASSIQGTYEQYF.